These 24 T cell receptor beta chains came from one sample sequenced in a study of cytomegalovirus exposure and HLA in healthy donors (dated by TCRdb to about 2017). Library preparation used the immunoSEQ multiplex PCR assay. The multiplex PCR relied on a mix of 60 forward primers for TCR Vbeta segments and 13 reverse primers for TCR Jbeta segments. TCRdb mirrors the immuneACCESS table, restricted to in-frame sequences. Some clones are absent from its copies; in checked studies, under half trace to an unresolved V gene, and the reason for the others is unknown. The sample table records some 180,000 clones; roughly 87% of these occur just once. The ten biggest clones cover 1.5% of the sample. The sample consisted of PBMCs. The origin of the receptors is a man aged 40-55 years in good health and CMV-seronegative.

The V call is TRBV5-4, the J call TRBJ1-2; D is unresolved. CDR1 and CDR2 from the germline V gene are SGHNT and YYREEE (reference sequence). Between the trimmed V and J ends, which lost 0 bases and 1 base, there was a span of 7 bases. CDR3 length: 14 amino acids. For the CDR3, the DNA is TGTGCCAGCAGCTTGGACACGCTTAACTATGGCTACACCTTC. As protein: CASSLDTLNYGYTF.

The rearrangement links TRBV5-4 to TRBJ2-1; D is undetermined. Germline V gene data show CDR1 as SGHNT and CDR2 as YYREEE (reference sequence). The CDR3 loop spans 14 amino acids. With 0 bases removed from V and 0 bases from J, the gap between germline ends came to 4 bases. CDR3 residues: CASSLESSYNEQFF. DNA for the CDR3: TGTGCCAGCAGCTTGGAGAGCTCCTACAATGAGCAGTTCTTC.

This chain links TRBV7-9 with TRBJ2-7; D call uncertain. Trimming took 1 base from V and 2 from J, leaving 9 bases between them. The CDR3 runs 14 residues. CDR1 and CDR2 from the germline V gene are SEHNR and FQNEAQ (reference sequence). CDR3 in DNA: TGTGCCAGCAGCTTAGTACAGAGCCCCTACGAGCAGTACTTC. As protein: CASSLVQSPYEQYF.

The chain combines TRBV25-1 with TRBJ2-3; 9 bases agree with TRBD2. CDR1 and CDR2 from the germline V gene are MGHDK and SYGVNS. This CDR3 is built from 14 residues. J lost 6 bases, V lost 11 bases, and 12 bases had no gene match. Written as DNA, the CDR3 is TGTGCCGTTAGGGGACTAGCCACTTGGGATACGCAGTATTTT. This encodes CAVRGLATWDTQYF.

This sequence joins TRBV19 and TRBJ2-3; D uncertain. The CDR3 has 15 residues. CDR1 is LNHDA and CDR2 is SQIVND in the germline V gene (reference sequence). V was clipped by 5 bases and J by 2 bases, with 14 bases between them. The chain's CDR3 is CASSAPSTFTDTQYF. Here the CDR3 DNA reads TGTGCCAGTAGTGCCCCCTCGACATTCACAGATACGCAGTATTTT. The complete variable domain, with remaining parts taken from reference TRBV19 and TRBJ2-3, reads DGGITQSPKYLFRKEGQNVTLSCEQNLNHDAMYWYRQDPGQGLRLIYYSQIVNDFQKGDIAEGYSVSREKKESFPLTVTSAQKNPTAFYLCASSAPSTFTDTQYFGPGTRLTVL.

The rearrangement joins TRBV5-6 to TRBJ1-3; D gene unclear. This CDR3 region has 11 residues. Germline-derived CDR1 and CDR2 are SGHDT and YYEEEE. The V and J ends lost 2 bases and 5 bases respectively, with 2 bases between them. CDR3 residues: CASSFRNTIYF. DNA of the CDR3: TGTGCCAGCAGCTTCAGAAACACCATATATTTT. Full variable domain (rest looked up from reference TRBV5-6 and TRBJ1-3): DAGVTQSPTHLIKTRGQQVTLRCSPKSGHDTVSWYQQALGQGPQFIFQYYEEEERQRGNFPDRFSGHQFPNYSSELNVNALLLGDSALYLCASSFRNTIYFGEGSWLTVV.

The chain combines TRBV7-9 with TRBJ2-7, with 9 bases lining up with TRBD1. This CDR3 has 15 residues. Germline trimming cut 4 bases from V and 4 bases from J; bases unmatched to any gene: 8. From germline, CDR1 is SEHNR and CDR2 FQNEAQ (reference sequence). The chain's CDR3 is CASSSPGQGVYEQYF. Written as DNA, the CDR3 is TGTGCCAGCAGCTCACCGGGACAGGGTGTATACGAGCAGTACTTC.

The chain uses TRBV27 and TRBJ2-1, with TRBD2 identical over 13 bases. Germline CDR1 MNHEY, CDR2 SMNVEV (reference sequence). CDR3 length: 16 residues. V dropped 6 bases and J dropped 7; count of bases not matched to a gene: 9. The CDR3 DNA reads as TGTGCCAGCAGGACTAGCGGGAGGACTTATTTGAATGAGCAGTTCTTC. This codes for CASRTSGRTYLNEQFF.

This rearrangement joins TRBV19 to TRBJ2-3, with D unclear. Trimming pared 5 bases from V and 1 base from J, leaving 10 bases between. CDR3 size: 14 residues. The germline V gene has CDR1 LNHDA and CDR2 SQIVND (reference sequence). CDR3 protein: CASSLLRGTDTQYF. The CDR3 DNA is TGTGCCAGTAGTCTACTCCGGGGCACAGATACGCAGTATTTT.

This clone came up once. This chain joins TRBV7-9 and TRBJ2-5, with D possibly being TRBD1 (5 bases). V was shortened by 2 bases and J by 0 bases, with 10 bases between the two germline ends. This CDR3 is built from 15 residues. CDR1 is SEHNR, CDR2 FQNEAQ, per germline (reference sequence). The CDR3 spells CASSLLQGYQETQYF. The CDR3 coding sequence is TGTGCCAGCAGCTTATTGCAGGGTTACCAAGAGACCCAGTACTTC.

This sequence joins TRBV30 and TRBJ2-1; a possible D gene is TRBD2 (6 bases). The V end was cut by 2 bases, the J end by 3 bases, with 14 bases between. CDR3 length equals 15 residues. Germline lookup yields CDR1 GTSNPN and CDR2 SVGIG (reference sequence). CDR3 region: CAWSYGGSSYNEQFF. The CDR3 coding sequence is TGTGCCTGGAGTTATGGGGGGAGTAGCTACAATGAGCAGTTCTTC.

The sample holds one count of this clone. This chain's CDR3 is CASSVAPLAGAIDTQYF. The CDR3, as DNA: TGTGCCAGCAGCGTAGCCCCCCTAGCGGGAGCCATAGATACGCAGTATTTT. The chain combines TRBV9 with TRBJ2-3; 10 bases agree with TRBD2. The junction had 9 bases not matched to a gene; V was cut back by 0 bases and J by 5 bases. This CDR3 region has 17 residues. Germline V gene lookup returns CDR1 SGDLS and CDR2 YYNGEE.

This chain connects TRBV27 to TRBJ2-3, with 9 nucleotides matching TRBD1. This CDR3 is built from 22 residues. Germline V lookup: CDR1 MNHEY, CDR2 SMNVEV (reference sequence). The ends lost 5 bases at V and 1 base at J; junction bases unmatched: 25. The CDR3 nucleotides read TGTGCCAGCAGTGTTACCCGGGACAGGGAAACCCAAGATTCTATTGGCACAGATACGCAGTATTTT. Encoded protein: CASSVTRDRETQDSIGTDTQYF.

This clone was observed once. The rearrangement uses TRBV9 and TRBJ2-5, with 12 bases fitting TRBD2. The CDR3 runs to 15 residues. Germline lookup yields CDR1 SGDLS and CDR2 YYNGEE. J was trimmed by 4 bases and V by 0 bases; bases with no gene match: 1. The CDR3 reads CASSVELAGGETQYF. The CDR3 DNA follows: TGTGCCAGCAGCGTAGAACTAGCGGGAGGAGAGACCCAGTACTTC. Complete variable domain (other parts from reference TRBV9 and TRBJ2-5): DSGVTQTPKHLITATGQRVTLRCSPRSGDLSVYWYQQSLDQGLQFLIQYYNGEERAKGNILERFSAQQFPDLHSELNLSSLELGDSALYFCASSVELAGGETQYFGPGTRLLVL.

CDR3 nucleotides: TGTGCCAGCAGTTCGTCAGCAGGATTGAGATTAACTGAAGCTTTCTTT. Its protein product is CASSSSAGLRLTEAFF. V is TRBV28 and J is TRBJ1-1, with D hard to call. Germline loops: CDR1 MDHEN, CDR2 SYDVKM. Trimming removed 4 bases from V and 5 bases from J, with 20 bases in between. This CDR3 is 16 amino acids long.

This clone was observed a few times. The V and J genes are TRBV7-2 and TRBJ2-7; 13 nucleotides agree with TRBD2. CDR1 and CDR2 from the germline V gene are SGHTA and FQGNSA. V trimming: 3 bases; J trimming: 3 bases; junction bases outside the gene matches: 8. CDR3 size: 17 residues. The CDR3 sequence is CASSLGQLAGGGYEQYF. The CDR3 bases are TGTGCCAGCAGCTTGGGCCAACTAGCGGGGGGGGGCTACGAGCAGTACTTC.

This chain's CDR3 is CASSKGGTGRRSYEQYF. In DNA, the CDR3 is TGTGCCAGCAGCAAAGGGGGGACAGGGAGGAGGTCCTACGAGCAGTACTTC. The chain uses TRBV11-3 and TRBJ2-7; 9 nucleotides align to TRBD1. The V and J ends lost 5 bases and 1 base, in that order; junction bases with no gene match: 12. This CDR3 contains 17 residues. The V gene's germline CDR1 is SGHNT and CDR2 YENEEA.

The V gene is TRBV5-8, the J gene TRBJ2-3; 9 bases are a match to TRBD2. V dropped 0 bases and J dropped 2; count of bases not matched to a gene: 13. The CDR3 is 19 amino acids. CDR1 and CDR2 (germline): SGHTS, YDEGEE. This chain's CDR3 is CASSLVLVSGRPYTDTQYF. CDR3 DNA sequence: TGTGCCAGCAGCTTGGTTTTGGTCAGCGGGAGGCCCTACACAGATACGCAGTATTTT.

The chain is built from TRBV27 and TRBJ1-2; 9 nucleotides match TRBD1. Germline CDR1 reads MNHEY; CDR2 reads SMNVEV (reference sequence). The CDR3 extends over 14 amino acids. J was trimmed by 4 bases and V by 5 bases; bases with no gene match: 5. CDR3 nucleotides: TGTGCCAGCAGTGCGGGACAGGGCGTCTATGGCTACACCTTC. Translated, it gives CASSAGQGVYGYTF.

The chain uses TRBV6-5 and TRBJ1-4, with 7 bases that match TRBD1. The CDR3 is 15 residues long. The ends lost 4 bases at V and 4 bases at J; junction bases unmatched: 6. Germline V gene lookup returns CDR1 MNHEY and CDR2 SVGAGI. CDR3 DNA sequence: TGTGCCAGCAGTTCCGGGACAGAGATTAATGAAAAACTGTTTTTT. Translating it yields CASSSGTEINEKLFF.

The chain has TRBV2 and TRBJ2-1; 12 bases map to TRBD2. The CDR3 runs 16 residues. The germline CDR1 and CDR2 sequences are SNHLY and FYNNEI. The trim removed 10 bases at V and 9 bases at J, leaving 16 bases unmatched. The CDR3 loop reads CAIPRTSGTSMGEQFF. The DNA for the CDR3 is TGTGCCATCCCTCGGACTAGCGGGACCTCGATGGGTGAGCAGTTCTTC.

CDR3 DNA: TGTGCCAGCAGTTACGCGGCAGGCGGGGGGTCACCCCTCCACTTT. It encodes CASSYAAGGGSPLHF. The chain combines TRBV6-5 with TRBJ1-6; tentative D call: TRBD1 (5 bases). This CDR3 region has 15 residues. Germline V gene lookup returns CDR1 MNHEY and CDR2 SVGAGI. Between the trimmed V and J ends, which lost 2 bases and 10 bases, there was a span of 15 bases.

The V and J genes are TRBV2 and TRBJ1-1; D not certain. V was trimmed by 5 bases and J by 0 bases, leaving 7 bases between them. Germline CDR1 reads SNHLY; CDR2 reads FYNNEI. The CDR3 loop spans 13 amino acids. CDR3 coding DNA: TGTGCCAGCAGTCCGCAGGTGAACACTGAAGCTTTCTTT. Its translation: CASSPQVNTEAFF. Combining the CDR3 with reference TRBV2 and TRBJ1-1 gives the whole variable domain EPEVTQTPSHQVTQMGQEVILRCVPISNHLYFYWYRQILGQKVEFLVSFYNNEISEKSEIFDDQFSVERPDGSNFTLKIRSTKLEDSAMYFCASSPQVNTEAFFGQGTRLTVV.

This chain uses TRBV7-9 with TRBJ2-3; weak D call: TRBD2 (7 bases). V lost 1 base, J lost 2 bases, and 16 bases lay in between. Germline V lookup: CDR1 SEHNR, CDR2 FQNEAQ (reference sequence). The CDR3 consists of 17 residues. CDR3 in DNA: TGTGCCAGCAGCTTAGGACGGCGGGGGCGCGCCACAGATACGCAGTATTTT. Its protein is CASSLGRRGRATDTQYF.